The 24 T cell receptor beta chains presented below share a single source sample, sequenced in a study of Graves' ophthalmopathy and Graves' hyperthyroidism. From RNA, the CDR3 regions of TCR beta chains were amplified and sequenced. Second-round multiplex PCR came after a first-round RT-PCR that employed HTBI primers. TCRdb used MiXCR to reprocess the multiplex PCR reads, holding one entry per CDR3 protein. In the table there are roughly 1.1 million distinct CDR3 sequences, 35% to 45% of which are singletons. The sample consisted of peripheral blood or thyroid tissue (not recorded which). The origin of the receptors is an adult man with Graves' hyperthyroidism.

The V gene is TRBV5-1, the J gene TRBJ1-5, with 9 bases that match TRBD1. CDR1 SGHRS and CDR2 YFSETQ come from the germline V gene. The length of the CDR3 is 15 residues. The V segment lost 4 bases and the J segment 4 bases; nucleotides outside the gene matches: 6. CDR3 DNA: TGCGCCAGCAGCCCTGGGACAGGGATGAATCAGCCCCAGCATTTT. Its protein product is CASSPGTGMNQPQHF.

The gene calls are TRBV10-3 and TRBJ2-7; 9 bases align to TRBD2. The junction had 10 bases not matched to a gene; V was cut back by 10 bases and J by 3 bases. CDR3 size: 14 residues. Germline-derived CDR1 and CDR2 are ENHRY and SYGVKD. The CDR3 bases are TGTGCCAGCAGCGGGGGGACTACCTTCTACGAGCAGTACTTC. Protein sequence: CASSGGTTFYEQYF.

The CDR3 region has the DNA TGTGCCAGCAGCCAAGACGCGACAGGTACACAAGAGACCCAGTACTTC. Protein product: CASSQDATGTQETQYF. The V call is TRBV4-2, the J call TRBJ2-5, with D possibly matching TRBD1 (6 bases). Germline-derived CDR1 and CDR2 are LGHNA and YNFKEQ. This CDR3 spans 16 amino acids. With 0 bases removed from V and 2 bases from J, the gap between germline ends came to 13 bases.

A word on this clonotype: This clone may be a read error of a much larger clone one base away. The CDR3 end shows no conserved phenylalanine or tryptophan, and so a read error is likely. J is TRBJ2-5 and V is TRBV12-3 or TRBV12-4, with 10 bases identical to TRBD1. V was pared by 6 bases and J by 2 bases, with 9 bases of the junction left unmatched. CDR3 length: 16 amino acids. The CDR3 is CASSHRDRGIQETQYL. The CDR3 DNA reads as TGTGCCAGCAGCCACCGGGACAGGGGAATACAAGAGACCCAGTACCTC.

This sequence joins TRBV6-6 and TRBJ1-3; D may be TRBD1 (6 bases). Trimming left V 3 bases short and J 2 bases short, with 17 bases between. Germline V gene data show CDR1 as MNHNY and CDR2 as SVGAGI (reference sequence). The CDR3 runs to 17 residues. The CDR3 sequence: CASSYFPNRDPGNTIYF. The CDR3, as DNA: TGTGCCAGCAGTTATTTCCCCAACAGGGACCCTGGAAACACCATATATTTT.

A word on this clonotype: The missing conserved phenylalanine or tryptophan at the end of this CDR3 makes a read error likely. This sequence joins TRBV5-4 and TRBJ2-2; no clear D. CDR3 length: 13 amino acids. From germline, CDR1 is SGHNT and CDR2 YYREEE (reference sequence). V was trimmed by 2 bases and J by 5 bases, leaving 7 bases between them. CDR3 coding DNA: TGTGCCAGCAGCTTATCCGGGACCGGGGAGCTGTTTCTT. Its protein product is CASSLSGTGELFL.

This chain joins TRBV12-3 or TRBV12-4 and TRBJ1-2, with D perhaps TRBD1 (5 bases). V lost 4 bases, J lost 9 bases, and 12 bases lay in between. The CDR3 extends over 12 amino acids. The CDR3 DNA reads TGTGCCAGCAGTTCCCCGGGGGAGAGCTACACCTTC. Amino acids: CASSSPGESYTF.

This clonotype was counted many times. The V and J genes are TRBV5-6 and TRBJ2-5, with D unresolved. This CDR3 spans 16 amino acids. Germline CDR1 reads SGHDT; CDR2 reads YYEEEE. Trimming took off 2 bases at V and 4 bases at J, with 18 bases between the two ends. The CDR3 is CASSLTTGSSRETQYF. The DNA of the CDR3 is TGTGCCAGCAGCTTAACCACTGGTTCCAGTCGAGAGACCCAGTACTTC.

The V and J genes are TRBV12-3 or TRBV12-4 and TRBJ2-5; D possibly corresponds to TRBD2 (5 bases). Deletions cut 6 bases from V and 2 bases from J, with 13 bases between. The CDR3 covers 14 residues. The CDR3 protein is CASRNGRTQETQYF. In DNA form, the CDR3 reads TGTGCCAGCAGAAATGGACGGACTCAAGAGACCCAGTACTTC.

As concerns this clonotype: Since a much larger clone is just one base distant, this may be a read error. The chain links TRBV19 to TRBJ2-6; D perhaps matches TRBD1 (5 bases). The V gene lost 5 bases and the J gene lost 3 bases, with 23 bases spanning the gap. Per germline, CDR1 LNHDA and CDR2 SQIVND (reference sequence). The CDR3 totals 19 residues. In DNA form, the CDR3 reads TGTGCCAGTAGTGTAAATATTGGGGCCCGTAAAGATGGGGCCAACGTCCTGACTTTC. It codes for CASSVNIGARKDGANVLTF.

The chain uses TRBV10-3 and TRBJ1-4, with TRBD1 matching over 10 bases. Germline CDR1 is ENHRY and CDR2 is SYGVKD. V shed 10 bases and J 8 bases; nucleotides not matched to a gene: 13. The CDR3 has 15 residues. The CDR3 sequence: CATTQGGTGDEKLFF. CDR3 DNA: TGTGCCACTACCCAAGGCGGGACAGGGGACGAAAAACTGTTTTTT.

The chain employs TRBV12-3 or TRBV12-4 and TRBJ2-7, with D perhaps matching TRBD1 (5 bases). The CDR3 covers 16 residues. V was trimmed by 1 base and J by 5 bases, leaving 18 bases between them. CDR3 residues: CASSLGWGRVLDEQYF. CDR3 nucleotide sequence: TGTGCCAGCAGTTTAGGGTGGGGCAGGGTCCTCGACGAGCAGTACTTC.

This clonotype came up many times. V is TRBV7-8 and J is TRBJ1-6; 9 bases are a match to TRBD1. CDR3 length equals 16 residues. Germline V gene data show CDR1 as SGHVS and CDR2 as FQNEAQ. V was pared by 1 base and J by 10 bases, with 8 bases of the junction left unmatched. The CDR3 DNA is TGTGCCAGCAGCTTAGTAAGGGACAGGGTACGGTCACCCCTCCACTTT. Amino acids: CASSLVRDRVRSPLHF. Looking up the rest from reference TRBV7-8 and TRBJ1-6 gives the full variable domain: GAGVSQSPRYKVAKRGQDVALRCDPISGHVSLFWYQQALGQGPEFLTYFQNEAQLDKSGLPSDRFFAERPEGSVSTLKIQRTQQEDSAVYLCASSLVRDRVRSPLHFGNGTRLTVT.

This clonotype was detected only once. The J gene is TRBJ2-1, the V gene TRBV29-1; 8 bases align to TRBD2. CDR1 and CDR2 (germline): SQVTM, ANQGSEA. J gave up 4 bases and V 7 bases, and 6 bases lay outside the gene matches. The CDR3 loop spans 13 amino acids. Written as DNA, the CDR3 is TGCAGCGGAACGGGACTAGGTTACAATGAGCAGTTCTTC. Its protein is CSGTGLGYNEQFF.

This clonotype was picked up many times. The V gene is TRBV5-1, the J gene TRBJ2-7, with TRBD1 as a possible D gene (8 bases). V lost 4 bases, J lost 3 bases, and 17 bases lay in between. From germline, CDR1 is SGHRS and CDR2 YFSETQ. The CDR3 sequence is 15 residues long. The CDR3 spells CASSITGGDIYEQYF. The CDR3 DNA reads TGCGCCAGCAGCATCACAGGGGGGGACATCTACGAGCAGTACTTC.

The V gene is TRBV11-2, the J gene TRBJ2-7; a weak D match, TRBD2 (6 bases). V gave up 5 bases and J gave up 7 bases, with 27 bases separating them. CDR1 and CDR2 (germline): SGHAT, FQNNGV. The CDR3 covers 17 residues. CDR3 amino acids: CASSPGGTEANTGEQYF. In DNA, the CDR3 is TGTGCCAGCAGCCCCGGAGGGACGGAGGCGAACACCGGGGAGCAGTACTTC.

This clonotype was seen at least ten times. A much larger clone lies one base from this, so it may be a read error. V gene TRBV6-5 combines with J gene TRBJ2-7, with D unresolved. From germline, CDR1 is MNHEY and CDR2 SVGAGI. The CDR3 sequence is 12 residues long. Trimming removed 2 bases at V and 2 bases at J, with 4 bases between. CDR3 region: CASSYRAYEQYF. The CDR3 coding sequence is TGTGCCAGCAGTTACAGGGCCTACGAGCAGTACTTC.

This clonotype was seen at least ten times. The chain uses TRBV20-1 and TRBJ2-2; TRBD2 is a possible D gene (5 bases). V lost 1 base, J lost 6 bases, and 12 bases lay in between. The CDR3 length is 14 residues. Germline assignment: CDR1 DFQATT and CDR2 SNEGSKA (reference sequence). The CDR3 spells CSARGGRWAGELFF. The CDR3 DNA reads TGCAGTGCTAGAGGAGGGCGGTGGGCCGGGGAGCTGTTTTTT.

This clonotype was counted a few times. This chain connects TRBV12-3 or TRBV12-4 to TRBJ1-1; possible D gene TRBD1, 5 bases. Trimming removed 6 bases at V and 3 bases at J, with 17 bases between. The CDR3 spans 15 residues. The CDR3 here is CASSSSDGGYTEAFF. Here the CDR3 DNA reads TGTGCCAGCAGCTCCTCCGATGGGGGGTACACTGAAGCTTTCTTT.

This chain links TRBV20-1 with TRBJ2-5; the match to TRBD2 covers 9 bases. The germline CDR1 and CDR2 sequences are DFQATT and SNEGSKA (reference sequence). J was trimmed by 3 bases and V by 6 bases; bases with no gene match: 14. The CDR3 loop spans 16 amino acids. The CDR3 DNA sequence: TGCAGTGCCACCGGGGCTAGCGGGATCCGAGAAGAGACCCAGTACTTC. Amino acids: CSATGASGIREETQYF.

This clonotype was seen a few times. This chain connects TRBV10-3 to TRBJ2-7, with 8 positions matching TRBD1. Germline values: CDR1 ENHRY, CDR2 SYGVKD. Trimming took 1 base from V and 6 from J; bases not matched to a gene: 5. The CDR3 is made up of 14 amino acids. CDR3 sequence reads: CAISEYDRGSEQYF. CDR3 DNA: TGTGCCATCAGTGAGTACGACAGGGGATCCGAGCAGTACTTC.

Remarks on this clonotype: A read error is possible here, since a much larger clone lies one base away. The chain has TRBV6-5 and TRBJ1-1; D gene unclear. The CDR3 covers 14 residues. The V end was cut by 7 bases, the J end by 0 bases, with 12 bases between. The germline V gene encodes CDR1 MNHEY and CDR2 SVGAGI. In DNA, the CDR3 is TGTGCCAGCAACTTAGTCAGCATGAACACTGAAGCTTTCTTT. It translates to CASNLVSMNTEAFF.

A remark on this clonotype: Compared with germline, one end of the junction differs, possibly owing to a read error. The chain employs TRBV7-2 and TRBJ1-5, with D possibly matching TRBD1 (5 bases). The CDR3 extends over 15 amino acids. Germline V CDR1 and CDR2: SGHTA, FQGNSA. The CDR3 sequence is CASSLGEGRNQHQHF. CDR3 DNA: TGTGCCAGCAGCTTGGGGGAAGGCCGCAATCAGCACCAGCATTTT.

Concerning this clonotype: The junction shows a germline mismatch at one end, possibly a read error. The rearrangement uses TRBV5-1 and TRBJ2-3, with 7 positions matching TRBD2. CDR1 is SGHRS, CDR2 YFSETQ, per germline. The CDR3 has 15 residues. The CDR3: CASSPLGGTTDTQYF. In DNA form, the CDR3 reads TGTGCCAGCAGCCCTCTGGGGGGGACCACAGATACGCAGTATTTT.